This paragraph covers one T cell receptor (beta chain) sequence. Its antigen remains unidentified. This specimen belongs to a study of T cell responses to AZD1222 COVID-19 vaccine. Assay used: immunoSEQ multiplex PCR; TCRdb lists only in-frame clones, some missing. The sample shows tens of thousands of clones, 80% to 95% of them seen only once. Germline-derived CDR1 and CDR2 are MNHEY and SMNVEV (reference sequence). The CDR3 extends over 18 amino acids. The V and J ends lost 2 bases and 0 bases respectively, with 17 bases between them. Whole-study findings and limits: The peak T cell response came first, and repertoires were sampled only after it.

This clonotype was sampled from an adult who received the MenACWY meningococcal vaccine as a control. Sequences were derived from peripheral blood, sampled 28 days after the second dose of the MenACWY control vaccine. The gene calls are TRBV27 and TRBJ1-5; D might be TRBD1 (6 bases). The DNA of the CDR3 is TGTGCCAGCAGTTTACCGACAGGAGGGGGTGATAGCAATCAGCCCCAGCATTTT. Its translation is CASSLPTGGGDSNQPQHF.